This TCR beta chain was profiled in a study of cytomegalovirus exposure and HLA in healthy donors. CDR1 and CDR2 from the germline V gene are SGHNT and YENEEA. The CDR3 has 15 amino acids. Trimming left V 0 bases short and J 3 bases short, with 9 bases between. The PCR employed 60 Vbeta primers together with 13 Jbeta primers. Assay used: immunoSEQ multiplex PCR; TCRdb lists only in-frame clones, some missing. The ten most abundant clones cover around 1.9% of a sample with 150,000 to 200,000 clones. About this clone itself: Antigen unknown.

Study-wide results and caveats: When a later analysis was performed, an Asian-associated ancestry cluster reportedly had fewer N-insertions than the 666-donor mean.

V is TRBV11-3 and J is TRBJ2-1, with D possibly being TRBD2 (6 bases). The sample consisted of PBMCs. The receptor comes from a man aged 25 to 45 in good health and CMV-seronegative. The CDR3 nucleotides read TGTGCCAGCAGCTTAGAACTAGCCGACTACAATGAGCAGTTCTTC. Encoded protein: CASSLELADYNEQFF.